This TCR beta chain appears in the sequencing data of a study of blood T cell repertoires in COVID-19. For the study at large: The United States, Italy and Spain provided the acute and convalescent COVID-19 samples. From T cells, B-cell-depleted T cells, or PBMCs came the material, which was cDNA or gDNA.

Trimming left V 0 bases short and J 0 bases short, with 9 bases between. In germline, CDR1 is SGHRS, CDR2 YFSETQ. The CDR3 loop spans 16 amino acids. This clone appeared a single time. Per the original methods: The authors estimated nucleated cell counts from reference gene primer amplification. Profiling relied on immunoSEQ multiplex PCR, and the TCRdb table lists in-frame clones only, not all of them. V and J calls and clone size are as listed in that table; D and trimming were resolved from the DNA. The data show 180,000 or so clones, approximately 83% seen once. Sequenced input: peripheral blood. The origin of this receptor is a human donor with active or convalescent COVID-19. The donor label of this sample is uncertain. V is TRBV5-1 and J is TRBJ1-4; perhaps TRBD1 as D (5 bases). The CDR3 protein is CASSLGGFSTNEKLFF. CDR3 nucleotides: TGCGCCAGCAGCTTGGGGGGCTTTTCAACTAATGAAAAACTGTTTTTT.